The source of this TCR beta chain is a study of blood T cell repertoires in COVID-19 (dated by TCRdb to between 2020 and 2021). Regarding the research as a whole: Samples from collaborators originated in the United States, Italy and Spain and spanned both the acute and convalescent phases of COVID-19. The prospective study material was composed of cDNA or gDNA derived from T cells, B-cell-depleted T cells, or PBMCs. Subjects who had been exposed to COVID-19, were actively infected with it, or had recovered from it provided the deeply sampled blood TCRbeta repertoires that made up the dataset. A freely available public database, intended as a resource for researchers studying the immune response to SARS-CoV-2, is where the repertoires were released. The samples were drawn from the first 160 participants of the ongoing ImmuneRACE study and from 950 to 1,500 subjects provided by 6 global collaborators. The sample metadata nearly always contained a de-identified subject ID, COVID-19 status, age in years and sex. HLA class I and class II types, where available, came from metadata supplied by the sample provider rather than from assay-based typing.

Beyond this particular receptor, the publication reports: Clinical and demographic metadata were provided uncurated, with the amount varying by source and participant.

TCRbeta CDR3 regions were amplified from genomic DNA by means of the immunoSEQ Assay, a bias-controlled multiplex PCR. Processing in the source paper ran as follows. The number of nucleated cells in each sample was estimated by amplification of reference gene primers within the assay. To quantify the absolute abundance of each unique TCRbeta CDR3 rearrangement, sequence reads were collapsed and filtered. For each sample, productive Simpson clonality was calculated by taking the square root of Simpson's diversity index across productive rearrangements. TCRdb took over this immuneACCESS table, retaining in-frame rearrangements with V and J assigned. Such tables are incomplete; in checked studies, under half of the missing clones stem from an unresolved V gene, and the remainder is unexplained. The DNA gave D and trimming, while V, J and clone size come from that table. The sample table shows approximately 82,000 clones, and 65% to 85% are seen once. The top ten hold approximately 15% of the sample.

Turning to this clone: No cognate antigen has been identified for it. Nothing much larger sits one base from this clone, and base qualities are not available.

Taken from cysteine to phenylalanine, the CDR3 has 14 residues. CDR3 DNA only is kept here, 42 bases in frame from base 1. V ends up 3 bases short and J 2 bases short, with an unmatched junction base count of 1. The germline V gene sets CDR1 to ENHRY and CDR2 to SYGVKD. Whole blood was collected in K2EDTA tubes by collaborating institutions according to the institutions' own protocols. For TCRbeta analysis, collaborators shipped samples in one of three forms: frozen whole blood, isolated PBMCs, or DNA extracted from either of those sample types. Input material: peripheral blood. This clonotype was sampled from a woman aged 55-75 years with acute or convalescent COVID-19. The chain is encoded by TRBV10-3 joined to TRBJ1-5; the junction holds 7 bases that match TRBD1. In nucleotide form, the sequence is TGTGCCATCAGTGACGGACAGGGCAATCAGCCCCAGCATTTT. Translated, it reads CAISDGQGNQPQHF.